This T cell receptor beta chain derives from a study of blood T cell repertoires in COVID-19. Study details: The origin of the acute and convalescent COVID-19 samples was the United States, Italy and Spain. Nucleic acid was either cDNA or gDNA, and it came from T cells, B-cell-depleted T cells, or PBMCs.

Study processing details: Reference gene primer amplification yielded estimated nucleated cell counts. Data came from immunoSEQ multiplex PCR; TCRdb stores just in-frame clones and leaves some out. V and J calls and clone size are copied from that table; D and trimming were computed from the DNA. The sample yields about 64,000 clones, about 93% seen once. Sample: peripheral blood. The TCR sequence derives from a woman aged 80 or over with active COVID-19.

CDR3 region: CASSFGTGNSPLHF. Written as DNA, the CDR3 is TGTGCCAGCAGTTTCGGGACAGGGAATTCACCCCTCCACTTT. This sequence joins TRBV27 and TRBJ1-6, with TRBD1 matching over 9 bases. Germline V gene sequence: CDR1 MNHEY, CDR2 SMNVEV (reference sequence). V lost 3 bases and J lost 7; bases outside the gene matches: 1. The CDR3 length is 14 residues.